This TCR beta chain comes out of a study of shared clonotypes between healthy human individuals. Methods used by the authors: Because ImmunoSEQ provided only junction sequences with no quality scores, the filtering differed. Here immunoSEQ multiplex PCR was the method, and the copy in TCRdb shows in-frame clones only, minus some. V, J and clone size are taken as reported in that table, and D and trimming were inferred from the DNA itself. This sample has some 490,000 clones; around 80% occur once, and the top ten carry 12%. The germline gives CDR1 KGHSH, CDR2 LQKENI. V was clipped by 2 bases and J by 4 bases, with 18 bases between them. The length of the CDR3 is 16 residues. Each sample came from a Caucasian adult donor living in Nashville, Tennessee.

The sequence was collected from a woman aged 40 to 50 in good health. Some clones in this sample may be carry-over from other donors' samples. Sequenced material: PBMCs. The chain links TRBV18 to TRBJ2-7; TRBD2 might be the D (6 bases). The CDR3 sequence is CASSPGPAGSSYEQYF. As DNA, the CDR3 is TGTGCCAGCTCACCAGGTCCAGCGGGCTCCTCTTACGAGCAGTACTTC.